One sample yielded the 32 T cell receptor beta chains listed below, sequenced in a study of OX40 agonist ivuxolimab in advanced cancers. Sequenced by immunoSEQ multiplex PCR; TCRdb stores in-frame clones only, minus some. The profile shows roughly 89,000 clones, approximately 86% of them singletons. The sequencing used CD4+ or CD8+ T cells sorted from blood, collected in a trial of the OX40 agonist ivuxolimab. The receptor set was obtained from an adult with an advanced solid tumor such as melanoma, head and neck, liver or kidney cancer.

CDR3 in amino acids: CASSPPPGLNTEAFF. The CDR3 nucleotides are TGTGCCAGCTCACCACCCCCAGGGCTGAACACTGAAGCTTTCTTT. The chain recombines TRBV18 with TRBJ1-1; D possibly corresponds to TRBD1 (5 bases). From germline, CDR1 is KGHSH and CDR2 LQKENI. The CDR3 is 15 amino acids. V was trimmed by 0 bases and J by 0 bases, leaving 8 bases between them. The whole variable domain, filled in from reference TRBV18 and TRBJ1-1, reads NAGVMQNPRHLVRRRGQEARLRCSPMKGHSHVYWYRQLPEEGLKFMVYLQKENIIDESGMPKERFSAEFPKEGPSILRIQQVVRGDSAAYFCASSPPPGLNTEAFFGQGTRLTVV.

This clone is medium-sized within its sample. This chain links TRBV5-1 with TRBJ2-7; 7 nucleotides line up with TRBD1. Germline V CDR1 and CDR2: SGHRS, YFSETQ. This CDR3 is 14 amino acids long. J lost 2 bases, V lost 0 bases, and 2 bases had no gene match. In nucleotides, the CDR3 is TGCGCCAGCAGCTTGGGACAGGGTCCCTACGAGCAGTACTTC. Translating gives CASSLGQGPYEQYF.

This clone was detected only once. V gene TRBV7-2 combines with J gene TRBJ1-2; D is perhaps TRBD1 (5 bases). Germline V gene lookup returns CDR1 SGHTA and CDR2 FQGNSA. This CDR3 comprises 13 residues. Trimming left V 5 bases short and J 8 bases short, with 15 bases between. The CDR3 DNA is TGTGCCAGCAGCCCGGGACCTTTAGACGGCTACACCTTC. As protein: CASSPGPLDGYTF. Filled out from reference TRBV7-2 and TRBJ1-2, the complete variable domain reads GAGVSQSPSNKVTEKGKDVELRCDPISGHTALYWYRQSLGQGLEFLIYFQGNSAPDKSGLPSDRFSAERTGGSVSTLTIQRTQQEDSAVYLCASSPGPLDGYTFGSGTRLTVV.

The chain carries TRBV19 and TRBJ2-2; 9 positions match TRBD2. Germline lookup yields CDR1 LNHDA and CDR2 SQIVND (reference sequence). Trimming cost V 4 bases and J 5 bases; bases outside gene matches: 8. This CDR3 is 16 amino acids long. The CDR3 bases are TGTGCCAGTAGTACCGTAGCGGGAGCGGTAACCGGGGAGCTGTTTTTT. It translates to CASSTVAGAVTGELFF.

This chain connects TRBV7-9 to TRBJ2-7; 7 bases align to TRBD1. V was clipped by 5 bases and J by 3 bases; unmatched bases: 7. This CDR3 spans 14 amino acids. Germline V CDR1 and CDR2: SEHNR, FQNEAQ (reference sequence). The CDR3 loop is CASSPRTGGYEQYF. CDR3 bases: TGTGCCAGCAGCCCCCGGACAGGAGGCTACGAGCAGTACTTC.

This clone was counted a single time. Here the CDR3 DNA reads TGTGCCAGCACCTCCCGATCAGGGGACTATGGCTACACCTTC. Its translation is CASTSRSGDYGYTF. The V gene is TRBV6-5, the J gene TRBJ1-2; a possible D gene is TRBD1 (6 bases). Germline-derived CDR1 and CDR2 are MNHEY and SVGAGI. The ends were cut back, 7 bases at V and 3 bases at J, with 15 bases in the middle. The CDR3 has 14 residues.

The chain joins TRBV6-5 to TRBJ2-7; no clear D. Germline V lookup: CDR1 MNHEY, CDR2 SVGAGI. CDR3 length: 13 residues. V was shortened by 7 bases and J by 3 bases, with 13 bases between the two germline ends. The CDR3 DNA reads as TGTGCCAGCACTGGAAGCTCTCTCTACGAGCAGTACTTC. This codes for CASTGSSLYEQYF.

This clone was seen once. The rearrangement links TRBV7-2 to TRBJ2-7; 8 nucleotides match TRBD2. The V gene end was trimmed by 2 bases and the J gene end by 4 bases; junction bases not matched to a gene: 4. The CDR3 is made up of 14 amino acids. In germline, CDR1 is SGHTA, CDR2 FQGNSA. CDR3 DNA sequence: TGTGCCAGCAGCTTAACTAGCGGACTATACGAGCAGTACTTC. The encoded protein is CASSLTSGLYEQYF. The variable domain in full, completed from reference TRBV7-2 and TRBJ2-7, reads GAGVSQSPSNKVTEKGKDVELRCDPISGHTALYWYRQSLGQGLEFLIYFQGNSAPDKSGLPSDRFSAERTGGSVSTLTIQRTQQEDSAVYLCASSLTSGLYEQYFGPGTRLTVT.

The V gene is TRBV30, the J gene TRBJ1-2, with D unresolved. Germline CDR1 and CDR2: GTSNPN and SVGIG (reference sequence). This CDR3 contains 13 residues. With 2 bases removed from V and 1 base from J, the gap between germline ends came to 8 bases. The CDR3 region is CAWSISYNYGYTF. CDR3 DNA sequence: TGTGCCTGGAGTATCAGTTATAACTATGGCTACACCTTC.

J is TRBJ1-5 and V is TRBV6-5; D is undetermined. CDR1 and CDR2 (germline): MNHEY, SVGAGI. The length of the CDR3 is 15 residues. Trimming stripped 0 bases from V and 3 bases from J, with 9 bases between. CDR3 nucleotides: TGTGCCAGCAGTTACTCCTACAGCGCCAATCAGCCCCAGCATTTT. It yields the protein CASSYSYSANQPQHF.

This clone was picked up one time. The rearrangement links TRBV5-5 to TRBJ2-7, with 8 bases aligning to TRBD2. Germline CDR1 and CDR2: SGHKS and YYEKEE (reference sequence). Unmatched junction bases numbered 9, after V lost 4 bases and J lost 0 bases. The CDR3 covers 16 residues. The CDR3 sequence is CASSRGPGGSSYEQYF. The DNA for the CDR3 is TGTGCCAGCAGCCGGGGCCCGGGGGGGAGCTCCTACGAGCAGTACTTC.

The V gene is TRBV4-1, the J gene TRBJ2-5; perhaps TRBD1 as D (5 bases). Looked up from germline, CDR1 is MGHRA and CDR2 is YSYEKL. This CDR3 is built from 16 residues. The V end was cut by 1 base, the J end by 1 base, with 13 bases between. CDR3 in DNA: TGCGCCAGCAGCCAAGGTTTGGGCAGGGCCCAAGAGACCCAGTACTTC. This translates into CASSQGLGRAQETQYF.

The V and J genes are TRBV13 and TRBJ2-5; 10 bases align to TRBD1. Losses at the gene ends were 5 bases for V and 11 bases for J; bases not matched to a gene: 11. There are 14 residues in the CDR3. Germline assignment: CDR1 PRHDT and CDR2 FYEKMQ (reference sequence). The CDR3: CASSVQAGTGEQYF. DNA of the CDR3: TGTGCCAGCAGCGTCCAGGCGGGGACAGGGGAGCAGTACTTC.

This chain joins TRBV18 and TRBJ2-2; no firm D call. The CDR3 consists of 15 residues. Deletions cut 3 bases from V and 0 bases from J, with 8 bases between. Germline assignment: CDR1 KGHSH and CDR2 LQKENI. DNA for the CDR3: TGTGCCAGCTCACCCGACATATCGAACACCGGGGAGCTGTTTTTT. Its translation is CASSPDISNTGELFF.

This clone was counted a few times. The rearrangement joins TRBV7-2 to TRBJ2-7, with D possibly being TRBD2 (5 bases). This CDR3 has 12 residues. Per germline, CDR1 SGHTA and CDR2 FQGNSA. Trimming shortened V by 5 bases and J by 6 bases, and 11 bases separated the two germline ends. The chain's CDR3 is CASSTRRGEQYF. CDR3 coding DNA: TGTGCCAGCAGCACCCGACGGGGCGAGCAGTACTTC. Based on the CDR3 plus reference TRBV7-2 and TRBJ2-7, the full variable domain is GAGVSQSPSNKVTEKGKDVELRCDPISGHTALYWYRQSLGQGLEFLIYFQGNSAPDKSGLPSDRFSAERTGGSVSTLTIQRTQQEDSAVYLCASSTRRGEQYFGPGTRLTVT.

V usage is TRBV19 and J usage is TRBJ2-3; 10 bases map to TRBD2. V shed 7 bases, J shed 5 bases, and the junction held 9 bases outside the gene matches. This CDR3 region has 15 residues. Germline V lookup: CDR1 LNHDA, CDR2 SQIVND (reference sequence). CDR3 in amino acids: CASTRGAGGGDTQYF. DNA of the CDR3: TGTGCCAGTACCCGGGGAGCGGGGGGGGGAGATACGCAGTATTTT.

This clone showed up just a few times. This chain uses TRBV7-2 with TRBJ1-3, with D possibly matching TRBD1 (6 bases). The V end was cut by 6 bases, the J end by 1 base, with 13 bases between. The CDR3 has 15 amino acids. CDR1 is SGHTA and CDR2 is FQGNSA in the germline V gene. In DNA form, the CDR3 reads TGTGCCAGCAGTTCCGATACAGGGTCTGGAAACACCATATATTTT. Encoded protein: CASSSDTGSGNTIYF.

The CDR3 bases are TGTGCCAGTAGTATCAGGGGGGACACTGAAGCTTTCTTT. This sequence encodes CASSIRGDTEAFF. J is TRBJ1-1 and V is TRBV19; 7 nucleotides match TRBD1. Germline V gene sequence: CDR1 LNHDA, CDR2 SQIVND (reference sequence). The CDR3 contains 13 residues. Trimming took 3 bases from V and 3 from J; bases not matched to a gene: 1. Full variable domain (missing parts from reference TRBV19 and TRBJ1-1): DGGITQSPKYLFRKEGQNVTLSCEQNLNHDAMYWYRQDPGQGLRLIYYSQIVNDFQKGDIAEGYSVSREKKESFPLTVTSAQKNPTAFYLCASSIRGDTEAFFGQGTRLTVV.

The chain employs TRBV29-1 and TRBJ1-3; D remains ambiguous. Germline values: CDR1 SQVTM, CDR2 ANQGSEA. The CDR3 runs to 14 residues. V lost 7 bases and J 1 base, leaving 14 bases between the germline ends. The CDR3 DNA reads TGCAGCGCCTTGACCCGGAGGTCTGGAAACACCATATATTTT. It specifies CSALTRRSGNTIYF.

The CDR3 DNA is TGTGCCAGCAGCTTAGATCGGTCCCGAGAGACCCAGTACTTC. This codes for CASSLDRSRETQYF. The chain couples TRBV11-2 to TRBJ2-5; D not resolved. The CDR3 is made up of 14 amino acids. Trimming removed 0 bases from V and 4 bases from J, with 9 bases in between. Germline assignment: CDR1 SGHAT and CDR2 FQNNGV.

The chain couples TRBV6-1 to TRBJ2-5; 8 positions agree with TRBD1. V dropped 11 bases and J dropped 1; count of bases not matched to a gene: 12. Germline CDR1 MNHNS, CDR2 SASEGT. This CDR3 is 15 amino acids long. Here the CDR3 DNA reads TGTGCCGGCGATTTCGGACAGGGCCCCCAAGAGACCCAGTACTTC. This translates into CAGDFGQGPQETQYF.

This clone was recorded only once. V usage is TRBV19 and J usage is TRBJ1-5; D uncertain. Deletions cut 10 bases from V and 0 bases from J, with 7 bases between. Germline V lookup: CDR1 LNHDA, CDR2 SQIVND (reference sequence). The CDR3 contains 12 residues. The CDR3 bases are TGTGCCACCTCGAATAGCAATCAGCCCCAGCATTTT. Translation: CATSNSNQPQHF. The variable domain in full, completed from reference TRBV19 and TRBJ1-5, reads DGGITQSPKYLFRKEGQNVTLSCEQNLNHDAMYWYRQDPGQGLRLIYYSQIVNDFQKGDIAEGYSVSREKKESFPLTVTSAQKNPTAFYLCATSNSNQPQHFGDGTRLSIL.

The V call is TRBV4-2, the J call TRBJ1-5, with a tentative D call TRBD1 (6 bases). The V and J ends lost 5 bases and 4 bases respectively, with 21 bases between them. The CDR3 is 17 amino acids. Germline V lookup: CDR1 LGHNA, CDR2 YNFKEQ. DNA of the CDR3: TGTGCCAGCAGCAGGGGGGGTTTTACAGGGACGAATCAGCCCCAGCATTTT. This encodes CASSRGGFTGTNQPQHF.

The CDR3 protein is CASSLGQNTGELFF. DNA of the CDR3: TGTGCCAGCAGCTTAGGCCAGAACACCGGGGAGCTGTTTTTT. The rearrangement links TRBV7-2 to TRBJ2-2; D unresolved. The V gene lost 1 base and the J gene lost 1 base, with 4 bases spanning the gap. The CDR3 extends over 14 amino acids. The germline CDR1 and CDR2 sequences are SGHTA and FQGNSA.

The chain joins TRBV19 to TRBJ1-2; D gene unclear. The CDR3 loop spans 12 amino acids. From germline, CDR1 is LNHDA and CDR2 SQIVND (reference sequence). Trimming pared 3 bases from V and 3 bases from J, leaving 5 bases between. The chain's CDR3 is CASSIRHYGYTF. The CDR3 nucleotides are TGTGCCAGTAGTATCCGGCACTATGGCTACACCTTC.

This clone was observed many times. This chain joins TRBV11-3 and TRBJ1-2; 7 bases match TRBD1. V shed 4 bases and J 4 bases; nucleotides not matched to a gene: 15. The CDR3 is made up of 17 amino acids. Per the germline V gene, CDR1 is SGHNT and CDR2 is YENEEA. In DNA, the CDR3 is TGTGCCAGCAGCTCCCCCTCCGGGACAGACGTTTTCTATGGCTACACCTTC. Its protein is CASSSPSGTDVFYGYTF.

This clone was seen a single time. The V and J genes are TRBV19 and TRBJ1-5; D remains ambiguous. The CDR3 sequence is 14 residues long. The V end was cut by 3 bases, the J end by 5 bases, with 11 bases between. The germline V gene encodes CDR1 LNHDA and CDR2 SQIVND (reference sequence). The CDR3 region has the DNA TGTGCCAGTAGTATCGTAGCAGGTGATCAGCCCCAGCATTTT. Amino acid sequence: CASSIVAGDQPQHF.

The chain links TRBV9 to TRBJ2-1; the D gene could be TRBD1 or TRBD2 (5 bases each). CDR1 and CDR2 (germline): SGDLS, YYNGEE. V lost 0 bases and J 5 bases, leaving 12 bases between the germline ends. The CDR3 has 15 amino acids. The CDR3 here is CASSVAGRMHNEQFF. CDR3 bases: TGTGCCAGCAGCGTAGCGGGACGGATGCACAATGAGCAGTTCTTC.

A remark on this clone: Other DNA sequences in this specimen translate into the identical CDR3. The chain recombines TRBV7-9 with TRBJ1-2; D gene uncertain. The V and J ends lost 1 base and 5 bases respectively, with 5 bases between them. From germline, CDR1 is SEHNR and CDR2 FQNEAQ (reference sequence). CDR3 length: 12 amino acids. CDR3 sequence reads: CASSLDGYGYTF. The CDR3 nucleotides are TGTGCCAGCAGCTTAGATGGATATGGCTACACCTTC. The complete variable domain, with remaining parts taken from reference TRBV7-9 and TRBJ1-2, reads DTGVSQNPRHKITKRGQNVTFRCDPISEHNRLYWYRQTLGQGPEFLTYFQNEAQLEKSRLLSDRFSAERPKGSFSTLEIQRTEQGDSAMYLCASSLDGYGYTFGSGTRLTVV.

The CDR3 nucleotides read TGTGCCAGTAGTATCGGGGACAGAAGCCCAGAGACCCAGTACTTC. It specifies CASSIGDRSPETQYF. The rearrangement joins TRBV19 to TRBJ2-5; 7 bases line up with TRBD1. Germline V gives CDR1 LNHDA, CDR2 SQIVND (reference sequence). The CDR3 has 15 amino acids. The trim removed 3 bases at V and 4 bases at J, leaving 8 bases unmatched. Together with reference TRBV19 and TRBJ2-5, the CDR3 gives the full variable domain: DGGITQSPKYLFRKEGQNVTLSCEQNLNHDAMYWYRQDPGQGLRLIYYSQIVNDFQKGDIAEGYSVSREKKESFPLTVTSAQKNPTAFYLCASSIGDRSPETQYFGPGTRLLVL.

CDR3: CASNNLAEAFF. CDR3 DNA: TGTGCCAGTAATAATCTCGCTGAAGCTTTCTTT. The V and J genes are TRBV19 and TRBJ1-1; D is uncertain. CDR1 and CDR2 (germline): LNHDA, SQIVND (reference sequence). The length of the CDR3 is 11 residues. V was cut by 7 bases and J by 6 bases, with 9 bases left in between. Based on the CDR3 plus reference TRBV19 and TRBJ1-1, the full variable domain is DGGITQSPKYLFRKEGQNVTLSCEQNLNHDAMYWYRQDPGQGLRLIYYSQIVNDFQKGDIAEGYSVSREKKESFPLTVTSAQKNPTAFYLCASNNLAEAFFGQGTRLTVV.

V and J are TRBV5-6 and TRBJ1-1; no definite D call. The CDR3 is 17 amino acids. The germline V and J ends were trimmed by 4 bases and 4 bases, with 23 bases remaining between them. Germline V lookup: CDR1 SGHDT, CDR2 YYEEEE. The CDR3 loop reads CASSHTAWAYSSTEAFF. The CDR3 bases are TGTGCCAGCAGCCACACGGCCTGGGCGTACTCAAGCACTGAAGCTTTCTTT. The variable domain in full, completed from reference TRBV5-6 and TRBJ1-1, reads DAGVTQSPTHLIKTRGQQVTLRCSPKSGHDTVSWYQQALGQGPQFIFQYYEEEERQRGNFPDRFSGHQFPNYSSELNVNALLLGDSALYLCASSHTAWAYSSTEAFFGQGTRLTVV.